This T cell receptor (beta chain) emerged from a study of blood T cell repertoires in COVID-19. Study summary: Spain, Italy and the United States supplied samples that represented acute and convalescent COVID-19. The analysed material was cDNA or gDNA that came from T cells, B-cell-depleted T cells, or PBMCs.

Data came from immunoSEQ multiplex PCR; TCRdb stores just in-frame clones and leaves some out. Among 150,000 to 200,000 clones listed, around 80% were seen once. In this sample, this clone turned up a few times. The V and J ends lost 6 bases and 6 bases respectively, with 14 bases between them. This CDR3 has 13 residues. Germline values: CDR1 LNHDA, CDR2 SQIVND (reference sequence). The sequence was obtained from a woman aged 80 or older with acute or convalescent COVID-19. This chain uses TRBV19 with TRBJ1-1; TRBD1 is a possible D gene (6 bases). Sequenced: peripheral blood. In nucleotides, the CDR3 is TGTGCCAGTAGGAGGGGGGGCCTACCTGAAGCTTTCTTT. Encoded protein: CASRRGGLPEAFF.